This TCR beta chain came from a study of human T cells and chemical hapten exposure. About the study: Patients, a majority of them female, were diagnosed with alopecia areata, totalis or universalis.

With respect to this clonotype: Its antigen is unknown.

The sample's time point: patch test 2, 6 weeks after DPC sensitization. Treatment meaning: therapeutic diphenylcyclopropenone sensitization with weekly scalp DPC. Broader study findings: TCRs at high frequency, those above 1 in 1000, did not change with DPC sensitization.

For the library, individual cDNA molecules each received unique molecular identifiers. MiXCR, run by TCRdb on the RACE reads, gives a single entry per CDR3 protein. The table shows 65,000 to 95,000 distinct CDR3 sequences, with less than 8% occurring only once. The material was whole blood, obtained in connection with sensitization to the hapten diphenylcyclopropenone (DPC). The receptor comes from a woman in her 30s with alopecia areata. Some clones in this sample may be carry-over from other donors' samples.

CDR3 nucleotide sequence: TGTGCCAGCAGCTTAGGACAGGGAGTTTACACCGGGGAGCTGTTTTTT. The encoded protein is CASSLGQGVYTGELFF. The V call is TRBV7-6, the J call TRBJ2-2; 7 nucleotides match TRBD1. Looked up from germline, CDR1 is SGHVS and CDR2 is FNYEAQ. The junction had 5 bases not matched to a gene; V was cut back by 1 base and J by 3 bases. The CDR3 is 16 amino acids.